The T cell receptor (beta chain) under discussion was sequenced for a study of cytomegalovirus exposure and HLA in healthy donors. Study observations and caveats: Earlier analysis found most TCR beta V segments productive about 90% or about 30% of the time. For most TCR sequences rarity was the rule, although some public TCRs occurred in many donors. Testing in vitro showed a few CMV-associated chains specific for CMV antigens.

The trim removed 4 bases at V and 4 bases at J, leaving 5 bases unmatched. CDR1 SGHNT and CDR2 YYREEE come from the germline V gene (reference sequence). The CDR3 extends over 14 amino acids. The PCR contained 60 Vbeta and 13 Jbeta primers. Clones were sequenced by immunoSEQ multiplex PCR, and TCRdb holds only the in-frame ones, with some missing. The sample has about 160,000 clones; roughly 88% are singletons. This clone came up a few times. Its target is unknown. The rearrangement links TRBV5-4 to TRBJ1-1; 9 bases map to TRBD1. This clonotype was sampled from a boy younger than 10 in good health and CMV-seronegative. Sequencing was carried out using PBMCs. The CDR3: CASSPDRGGTEAFF. The CDR3 region has the DNA TGTGCCAGCAGCCCGGACAGGGGTGGCACTGAAGCTTTCTTT.